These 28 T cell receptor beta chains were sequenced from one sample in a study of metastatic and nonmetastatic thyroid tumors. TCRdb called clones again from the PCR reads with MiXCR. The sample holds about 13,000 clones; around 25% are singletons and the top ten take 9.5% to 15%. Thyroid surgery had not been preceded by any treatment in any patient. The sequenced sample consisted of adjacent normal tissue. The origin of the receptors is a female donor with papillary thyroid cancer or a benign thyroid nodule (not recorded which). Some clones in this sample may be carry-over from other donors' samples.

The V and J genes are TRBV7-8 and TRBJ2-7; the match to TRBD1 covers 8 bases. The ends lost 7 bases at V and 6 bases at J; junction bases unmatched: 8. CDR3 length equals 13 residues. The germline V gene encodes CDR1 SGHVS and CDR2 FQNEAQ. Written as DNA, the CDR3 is TGTGCCAGCATCGCGACAGGGGCGGGCGAGCAGTACTTC. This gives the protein CASIATGAGEQYF.

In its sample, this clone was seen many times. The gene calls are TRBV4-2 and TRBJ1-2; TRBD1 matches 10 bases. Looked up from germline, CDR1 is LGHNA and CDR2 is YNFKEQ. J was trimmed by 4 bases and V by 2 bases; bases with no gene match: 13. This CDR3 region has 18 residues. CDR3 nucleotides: TGTGCCAGCAGCCAATTTAGACAGGGGGCGGATTTTAGCTATGGCTACACCTTC. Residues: CASSQFRQGADFSYGYTF.

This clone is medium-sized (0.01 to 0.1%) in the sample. In DNA, the CDR3 is TGCGCCAGCAGCTTGGCAGGACTGTACGAGCAGTACTTC. This sequence encodes CASSLAGLYEQYF. J is TRBJ2-7 and V is TRBV5-1; tentative D call: TRBD2 (5 bases). Germline V gene data show CDR1 as SGHRS and CDR2 as YFSETQ. The V end was cut by 0 bases, the J end by 4 bases, with 8 bases between. This CDR3 has 13 residues. Full variable domain (missing parts from reference TRBV5-1 and TRBJ2-7): KAGVTQTPRYLIKTRGQQVTLSCSPISGHRSVSWYQQTPGQGLQFLFEYFSETQRNKGNFPGRFSGRQFSNSRSEMNVSTLELGDSALYLCASSLAGLYEQYFGPGTRLTVT.

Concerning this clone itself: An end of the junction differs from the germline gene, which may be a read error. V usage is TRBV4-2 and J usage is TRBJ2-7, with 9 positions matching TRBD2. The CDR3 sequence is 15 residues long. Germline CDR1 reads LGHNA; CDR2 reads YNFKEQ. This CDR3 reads CANSQTSGQVYEHYF. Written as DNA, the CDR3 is TGTGCCAACAGCCAAACTAGCGGGCAAGTCTACGAGCATTACTTC.

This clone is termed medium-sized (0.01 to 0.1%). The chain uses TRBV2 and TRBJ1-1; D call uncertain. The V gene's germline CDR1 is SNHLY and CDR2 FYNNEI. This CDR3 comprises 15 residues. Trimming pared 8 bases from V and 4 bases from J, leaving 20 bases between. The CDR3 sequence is CASGWQASRGTEAFF. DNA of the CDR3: TGTGCCAGCGGGTGGCAGGCGAGTAGAGGCACTGAAGCTTTCTTT.

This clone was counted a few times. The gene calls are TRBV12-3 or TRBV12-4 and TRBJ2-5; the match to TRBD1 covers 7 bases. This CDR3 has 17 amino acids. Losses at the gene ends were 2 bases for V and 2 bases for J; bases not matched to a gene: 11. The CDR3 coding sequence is TGTGCCAGCAGTTTATCACGGGCAGGGGGACGACAAGAGACCCAGTACTTC. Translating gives CASSLSRAGGRQETQYF.

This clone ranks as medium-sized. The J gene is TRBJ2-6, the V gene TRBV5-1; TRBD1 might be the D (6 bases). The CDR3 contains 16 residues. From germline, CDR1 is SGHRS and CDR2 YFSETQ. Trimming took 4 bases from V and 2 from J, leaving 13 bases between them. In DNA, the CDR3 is TGCGCCAGCAGCGGTTCGGGACATCCTGGGGCCAACGTCCTGACTTTC. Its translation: CASSGSGHPGANVLTF.

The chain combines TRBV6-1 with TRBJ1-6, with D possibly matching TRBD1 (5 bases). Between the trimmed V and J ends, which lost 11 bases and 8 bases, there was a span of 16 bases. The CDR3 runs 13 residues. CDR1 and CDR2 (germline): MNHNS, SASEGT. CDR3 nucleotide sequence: TGTGCCGCAGGGACCTTTAGGGATTCACCCCTCCACTTT. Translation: CAAGTFRDSPLHF.

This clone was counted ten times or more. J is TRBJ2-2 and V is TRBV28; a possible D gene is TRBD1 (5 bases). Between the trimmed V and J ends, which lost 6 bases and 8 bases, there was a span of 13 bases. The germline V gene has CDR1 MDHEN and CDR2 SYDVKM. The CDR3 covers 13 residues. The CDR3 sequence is CASREAPGGELFF. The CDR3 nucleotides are TGTGCCAGCAGAGAGGCCCCAGGGGGGGAGCTGTTTTTT.

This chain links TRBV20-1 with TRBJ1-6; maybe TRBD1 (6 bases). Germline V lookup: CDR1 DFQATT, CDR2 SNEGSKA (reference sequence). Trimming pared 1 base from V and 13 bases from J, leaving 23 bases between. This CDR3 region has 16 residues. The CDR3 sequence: CSARALAGESYIPLHF. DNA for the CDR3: TGCAGTGCTAGAGCTTTGGCAGGGGAGTCGTATATCCCCCTCCACTTT.

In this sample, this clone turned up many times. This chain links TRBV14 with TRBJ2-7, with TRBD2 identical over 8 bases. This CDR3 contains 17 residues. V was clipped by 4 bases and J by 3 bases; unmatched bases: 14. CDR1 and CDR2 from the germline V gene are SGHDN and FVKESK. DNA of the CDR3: TGTGCCAGCAGCCTACCAGCAGGGGAGAGCGGGAGCTACGAGCAGTACTTC. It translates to CASSLPAGESGSYEQYF.

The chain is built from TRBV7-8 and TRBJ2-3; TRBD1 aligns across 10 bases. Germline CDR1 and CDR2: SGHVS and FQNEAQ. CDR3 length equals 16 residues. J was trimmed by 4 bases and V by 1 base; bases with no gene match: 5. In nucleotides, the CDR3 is TGTGCCAGCAGCTTAGATCGGACAGGGGGTCCAGATACGCAGTATTTT. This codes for CASSLDRTGGPDTQYF.

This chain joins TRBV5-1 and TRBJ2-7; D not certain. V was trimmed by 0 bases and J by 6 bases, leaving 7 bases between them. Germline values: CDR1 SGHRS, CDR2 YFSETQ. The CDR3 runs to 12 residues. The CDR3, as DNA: TGCGCCAGCAGCTTGGATGGCCTCGAGCAGTACTTC. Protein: CASSLDGLEQYF.

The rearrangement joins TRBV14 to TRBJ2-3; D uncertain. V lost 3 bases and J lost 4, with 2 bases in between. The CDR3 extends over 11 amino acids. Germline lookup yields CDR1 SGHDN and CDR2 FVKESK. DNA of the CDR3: TGTGCCAGCAGCCAGTCAGATACGCAGTATTTT. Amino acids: CASSQSDTQYF.

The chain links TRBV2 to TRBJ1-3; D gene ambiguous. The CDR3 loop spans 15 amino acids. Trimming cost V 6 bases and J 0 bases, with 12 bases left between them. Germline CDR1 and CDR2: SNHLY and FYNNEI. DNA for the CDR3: TGTGCCAGCAGGAAAGACACCTACTCTGGAAACACCATATATTTT. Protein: CASRKDTYSGNTIYF.

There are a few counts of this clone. CDR3 DNA sequence: TGTGCCAGCAGTGGGAAAGGTACAGGGGCCATCCCCCACGAGCAGTACTTC. Translated, it gives CASSGKGTGAIPHEQYF. The V and J genes are TRBV2 and TRBJ2-7; TRBD1 aligns across 7 bases. The CDR3 spans 17 residues. The V gene's germline CDR1 is SNHLY and CDR2 FYNNEI. The trim removed 4 bases at V and 5 bases at J, leaving 17 bases unmatched.

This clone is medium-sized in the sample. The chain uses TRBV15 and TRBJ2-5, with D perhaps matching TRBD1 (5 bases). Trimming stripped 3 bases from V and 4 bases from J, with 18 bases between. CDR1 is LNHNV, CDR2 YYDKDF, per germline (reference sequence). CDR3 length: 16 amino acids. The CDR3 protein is CATSSQGKGSGETQYF. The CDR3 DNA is TGTGCCACCAGCAGTCAGGGAAAGGGTTCGGGAGAGACCCAGTACTTC.

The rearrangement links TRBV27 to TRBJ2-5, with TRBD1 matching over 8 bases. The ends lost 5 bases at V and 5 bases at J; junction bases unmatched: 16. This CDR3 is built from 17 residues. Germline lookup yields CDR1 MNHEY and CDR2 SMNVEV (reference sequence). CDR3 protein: CASSQGARGQGSETQYF. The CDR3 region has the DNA TGTGCCAGCAGTCAGGGGGCGCGGGGACAAGGTTCTGAGACCCAGTACTTC.

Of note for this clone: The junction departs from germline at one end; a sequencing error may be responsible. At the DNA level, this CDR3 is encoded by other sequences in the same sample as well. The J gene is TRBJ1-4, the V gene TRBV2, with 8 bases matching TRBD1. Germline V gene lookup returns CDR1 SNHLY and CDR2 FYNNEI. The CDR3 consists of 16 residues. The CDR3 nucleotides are TGCGCCAGCGGTCGGGGCGGTGCAGGGGGCTATGAAAAACTGTTTTTT. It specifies CASGRGGAGGYEKLFF.

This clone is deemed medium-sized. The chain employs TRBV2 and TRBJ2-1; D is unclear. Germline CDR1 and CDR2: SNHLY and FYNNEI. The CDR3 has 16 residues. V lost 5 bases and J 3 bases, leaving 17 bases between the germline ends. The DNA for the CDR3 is TGTGCCAGCAGTCCCCGGGTCTCTTCACTCTACAATGAGCAGTTCTTC. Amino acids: CASSPRVSSLYNEQFF.

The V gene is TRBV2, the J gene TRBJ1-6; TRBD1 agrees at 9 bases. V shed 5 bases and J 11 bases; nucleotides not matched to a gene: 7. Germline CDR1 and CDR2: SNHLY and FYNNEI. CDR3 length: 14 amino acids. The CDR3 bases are TGTGCCAGCAGTACCGGGACAGGGAGTGCACCCCTCCACTTT. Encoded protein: CASSTGTGSAPLHF. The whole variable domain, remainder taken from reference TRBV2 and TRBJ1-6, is EPEVTQTPSHQVTQMGQEVILRCVPISNHLYFYWYRQILGQKVEFLVSFYNNEISEKSEIFDDQFSVERPDGSNFTLKIRSTKLEDSAMYFCASSTGTGSAPLHFGNGTRLTVT.

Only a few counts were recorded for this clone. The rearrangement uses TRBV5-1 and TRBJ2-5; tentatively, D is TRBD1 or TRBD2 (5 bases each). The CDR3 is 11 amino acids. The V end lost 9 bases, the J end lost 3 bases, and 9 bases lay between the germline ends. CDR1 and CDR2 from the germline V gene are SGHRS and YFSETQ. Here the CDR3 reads CANGTEETQYF. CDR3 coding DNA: TGCGCCAACGGGACGGAAGAGACCCAGTACTTC.

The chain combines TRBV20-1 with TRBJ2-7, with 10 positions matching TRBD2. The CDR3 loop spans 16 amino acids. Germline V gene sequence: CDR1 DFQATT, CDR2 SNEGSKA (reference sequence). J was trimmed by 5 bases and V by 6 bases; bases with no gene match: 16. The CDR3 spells CSAITASGRSPHEQYF. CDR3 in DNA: TGCAGTGCCATCACAGCTAGCGGGAGATCCCCCCACGAGCAGTACTTC.

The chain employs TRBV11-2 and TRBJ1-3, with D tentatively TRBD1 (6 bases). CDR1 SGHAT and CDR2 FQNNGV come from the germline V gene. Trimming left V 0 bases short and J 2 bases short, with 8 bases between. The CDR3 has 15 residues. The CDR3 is CASSLEGHPGNTIYF. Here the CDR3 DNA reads TGTGCCAGCAGCTTAGAGGGACACCCTGGAAACACCATATATTTT.

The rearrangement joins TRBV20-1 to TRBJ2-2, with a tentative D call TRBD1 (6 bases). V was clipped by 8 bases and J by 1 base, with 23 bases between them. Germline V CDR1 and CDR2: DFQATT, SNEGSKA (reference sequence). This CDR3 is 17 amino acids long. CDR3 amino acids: CSTKSHTGNENTGELFF. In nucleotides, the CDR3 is TGCAGTACTAAGTCGCATACAGGGAACGAGAACACCGGGGAGCTGTTTTTT.

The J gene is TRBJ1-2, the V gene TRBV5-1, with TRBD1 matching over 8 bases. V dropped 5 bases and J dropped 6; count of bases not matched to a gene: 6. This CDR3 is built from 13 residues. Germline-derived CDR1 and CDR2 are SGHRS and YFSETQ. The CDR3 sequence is CASRAGQEDGYTF. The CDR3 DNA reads TGCGCCAGCAGGGCGGGACAGGAGGATGGCTACACCTTC. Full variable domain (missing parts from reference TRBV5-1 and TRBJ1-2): KAGVTQTPRYLIKTRGQQVTLSCSPISGHRSVSWYQQTPGQGLQFLFEYFSETQRNKGNFPGRFSGRQFSNSRSEMNVSTLELGDSALYLCASRAGQEDGYTFGSGTRLTVV.

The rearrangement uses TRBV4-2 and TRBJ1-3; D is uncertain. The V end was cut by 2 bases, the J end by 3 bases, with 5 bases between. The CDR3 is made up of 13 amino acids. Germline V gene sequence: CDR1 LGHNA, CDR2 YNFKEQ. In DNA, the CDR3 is TGTGCCAGCAGCCAAATGGATGGAAACACCATATATTTT. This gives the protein CASSQMDGNTIYF.

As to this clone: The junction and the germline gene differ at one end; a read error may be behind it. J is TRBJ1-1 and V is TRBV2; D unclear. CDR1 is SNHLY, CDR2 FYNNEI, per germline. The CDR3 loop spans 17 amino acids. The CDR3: CASSEHPHPYVNTESFF. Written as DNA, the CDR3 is TGTGCCAGCAGTGAACACCCCCATCCATACGTGAACACTGAATCTTTCTTT.